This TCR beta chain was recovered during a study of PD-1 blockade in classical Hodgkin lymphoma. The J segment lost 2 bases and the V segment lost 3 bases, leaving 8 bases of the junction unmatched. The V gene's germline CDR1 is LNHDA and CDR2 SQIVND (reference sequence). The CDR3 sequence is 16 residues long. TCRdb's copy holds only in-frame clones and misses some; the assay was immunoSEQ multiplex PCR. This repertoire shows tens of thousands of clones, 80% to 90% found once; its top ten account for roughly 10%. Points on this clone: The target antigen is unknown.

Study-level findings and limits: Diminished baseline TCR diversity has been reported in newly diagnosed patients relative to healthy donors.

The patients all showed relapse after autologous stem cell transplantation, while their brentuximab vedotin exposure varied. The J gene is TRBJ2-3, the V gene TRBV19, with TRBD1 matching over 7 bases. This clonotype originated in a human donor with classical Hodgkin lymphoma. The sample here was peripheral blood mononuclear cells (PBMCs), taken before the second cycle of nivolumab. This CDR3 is CASSIYGTAPTDTQYF. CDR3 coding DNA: TGTGCCAGTAGTATCTACGGGACAGCTCCCACAGATACGCAGTATTTT.